This T cell receptor (beta chain) was documented in a study of cytomegalovirus exposure and HLA in healthy donors. Study-wide background: Caucasian-associated ancestry cluster membership applied to about four fifths of 398 genotyped donors.

CDR3 length equals 13 residues. CDR1 LGHNA and CDR2 YSLEER come from the germline V gene. Trimming removed 3 bases from V and 2 bases from J, with 8 bases in between. PCR was performed using 60 Vbeta and 13 Jbeta primers. TCRdb's copy holds only in-frame clones and misses some; the assay was immunoSEQ multiplex PCR. The data hold about 200,000 clones, with roughly three quarters observed a single time. The clonotype comes from a woman aged 50 to 60 in good health and CMV-seronegative. This sequence joins TRBV4-3 and TRBJ2-7; D uncertain. Material for sequencing was PBMCs. The CDR3 sequence is CASSHAATYEQYF. DNA for the CDR3: TGCGCCAGCAGCCACGCGGCTACCTACGAGCAGTACTTC.